The rows below give T cell receptor beta chains drawn from one sample of a study of CD8 T cells in Susac syndrome. MiXCR, applied by TCRdb to the immunoSEQ multiplex PCR reads, yields one record per CDR3 protein. The repertoire holds about 80,000 distinct CDR3 sequences, with around 96% as singletons. Sequenced sample: CD8+ T cells from PBMCs. These receptors were obtained from a human donor with Susac syndrome. Each CDR3 is given without its conserved first and last residue. Fields, in order: CDR3 protein, V gene, J gene.

ASSLVGLGELF	TRBV7-8	TRBJ2-2
ASGTSGTSGELF	TRBV9	TRBJ2-2
ASRRRTENEKLF	TRBV2	TRBJ1-4
ASSLGQTQPQH	TRBV12-3/TRBV12-4	TRBJ1-5
ASSPTLLDTQY	TRBV5-6	TRBJ2-3
ASSLDRPEQF	TRBV7-9	TRBJ2-1
ASTSRRTGDGANVLT	TRBV5-1	TRBJ2-6
SVLAGDGKNIQY	TRBV29-1	TRBJ2-4
ASSVGSPDTQY	TRBV5-1	TRBJ2-3
ASSQDIEVPEWKLF	TRBV4-1	TRBJ1-4
ASSEGYDTGELF	TRBV6-4	TRBJ2-2
ASSSIPTTVQETQY	TRBV27	TRBJ2-5
AWRVVGTEAF	TRBV30	TRBJ1-1
ASSPVRDTTDTQY	TRBV4-3	TRBJ2-3
ASSLEGAHTEAF	TRBV11-2	TRBJ1-1
AWTRPGELF	TRBV30	TRBJ2-2
ASSLLGRQETQY	TRBV7-7	TRBJ2-5
ASSQEDSGYEQY	TRBV4-3	TRBJ2-7
ASSFSNPKDEQY	TRBV27	TRBJ2-7
ASSESEGNKNIQY	TRBV25-1	TRBJ2-4
ASSSSGGASNEQF	TRBV9	TRBJ2-1
ASSTLNRIGYGYT	TRBV28	TRBJ1-2
ASSDSVGVNEQF	TRBV6-4	TRBJ2-1
ASSGGLGPDEQF	TRBV7-8	TRBJ2-1
ASSPVEWSQPQH	TRBV19	TRBJ1-5
ASSLTQTQY	TRBV28	TRBJ2-5
ASSSSVSLPDYNEQF	TRBV11-2	TRBJ2-1
GTEVPNTGELF	TRBV29-1	TRBJ2-2
ASSYSEKLEQY	TRBV6-2/TRBV6-3	TRBJ2-7
ASRGDSPSTDTQY	TRBV2	TRBJ2-3
ATSDLRDSWNTEAF	TRBV24-1	TRBJ1-1
ASSPGTGGAEQF	TRBV9	TRBJ2-1
ASSQESLVGYNEQF	TRBV4-3	TRBJ2-1
ATSRDRGRGHGYT	TRBV15	TRBJ1-2
ASSLGGQGFNEQF	TRBV5-1	TRBJ2-1
ASRALAGDLTDTQY	TRBV6-6	TRBJ2-3
ASSPPASGGSGANVLT	TRBV18	TRBJ2-6
ASGRARGYNEQF	TRBV28	TRBJ2-1
ASSSNLGKNTEAF	TRBV27	TRBJ1-1
ASSQSNGDGYT	TRBV4-2	TRBJ1-2
SARVGTGGNQPQH	TRBV20-1	TRBJ1-5
ASKAPGKENIQY	TRBV5-1	TRBJ2-4
SARPGQGAGTPQY	TRBV29-1	TRBJ2-5
ASSEALMSGYNEQF	TRBV2	TRBJ2-1
SARVALVYEQY	TRBV20-1	TRBJ2-7
ASSESQHRPTMGYT	TRBV2	TRBJ1-2
SARDLRGLAGHHQETQY	TRBV20-1	TRBJ2-5
ASSSSGLDGETQY	TRBV7-3	TRBJ2-5
SALNPMGNEQF	TRBV29-1	TRBJ2-1
SARDWTSGTLYNEQF	TRBV20-1	TRBJ2-1
SAVNTEAF	TRBV20-1	TRBJ1-1
ASSATGAGELF	TRBV9	TRBJ2-2
ASGLTQSDSPSTQY	TRBV12-5	TRBJ2-5
SARDVGTGTSDPYEQY	TRBV20-1	TRBJ2-7
ASRSSGEKLF	TRBV13	TRBJ1-4
ASSVTSGRAGETQY	TRBV7-2	TRBJ2-5
ASRLKTAGEHSYEQY	TRBV21-1	TRBJ2-7
ASSFRDRNTDTQY	TRBV11-2	TRBJ2-3
STSFGAGGNQPQH	TRBV20-1	TRBJ1-5